This paragraph reports one TCR beta chain. Its cognate antigen is unknown. This specimen comes from a study of shared clonotypes between healthy human individuals. At the level of the study: Two female and three male donors aged 18 to 49 were enrolled. Notes on the study in general: Several donors held about 4.6% of naive CD4 clonotypes in common.

Per germline, CDR1 MNHEY and CDR2 SVGAGI. Between the trimmed V and J ends, which lost 0 bases and 2 bases, there was a span of 7 bases. The CDR3 covers 14 residues. Profiled with immunoSEQ multiplex PCR; TCRdb holds only in-frame clones, not every one. The data show about 1 million clones, with under 80% seen just once and around 1.5% held by the top ten. The chain is built from TRBV6-5 and TRBJ2-5, with D unresolved. Sequenced material: memory CD4+ T cells sorted from blood. Subset defined: CD45RA-negative fraction. The source of this sequence is a man younger than 30 in good health. The CDR3 region is CASSYSQKQETQYF. Written as DNA, the CDR3 is TGTGCCAGCAGTTACTCACAGAAACAAGAGACCCAGTACTTC.